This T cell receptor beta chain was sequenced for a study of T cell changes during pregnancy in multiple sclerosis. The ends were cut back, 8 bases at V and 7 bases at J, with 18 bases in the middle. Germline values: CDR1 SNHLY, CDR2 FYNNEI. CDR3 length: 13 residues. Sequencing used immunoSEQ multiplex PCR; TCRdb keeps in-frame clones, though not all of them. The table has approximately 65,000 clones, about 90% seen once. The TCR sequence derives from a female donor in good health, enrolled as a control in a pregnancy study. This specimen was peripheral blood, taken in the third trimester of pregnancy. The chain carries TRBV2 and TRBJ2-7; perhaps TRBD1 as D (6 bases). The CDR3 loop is CASDRRSVGEQYF. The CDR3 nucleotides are TGTGCCAGCGACAGGAGGTCGGTGGGAGAGCAGTACTTC.